Below, 20 T cell receptor beta chains from the same sample are listed, as sequenced in a study of cytomegalovirus exposure and HLA in healthy donors. The study ran its PCR with 60 Vbeta and 13 Jbeta primers. Measured with immunoSEQ multiplex PCR; TCRdb has only the in-frame clones, and not every one. The data hold approximately 52,000 clones, with 65% to 80% observed a single time. The sequencing sample was made of PBMCs. The receptors derive from a man aged 40-49 years in good health and CMV-seropositive.

The chain carries TRBV6-1 and TRBJ1-5, with D possibly matching TRBD1 (5 bases). Germline CDR1 reads MNHNS; CDR2 reads SASEGT. The ends were cut back, 4 bases at V and 2 bases at J, with 15 bases in the middle. The CDR3 has 16 residues. In nucleotides, the CDR3 is TGTGCCAGCAGTGTTTGGAGGGGTGGAGGCAATCAGCCCCAGCATTTT. This translates into CASSVWRGGGNQPQHF.

The V gene is TRBV5-1, the J gene TRBJ2-7; D is perhaps TRBD1 (5 bases). The CDR3 consists of 12 residues. CDR1 is SGHRS, CDR2 YFSETQ, per germline. The V gene lost 4 bases and the J gene lost 0 bases, with 5 bases spanning the gap. The CDR3 protein is CASSQGSYEQYF. In nucleotides, the CDR3 is TGCGCCAGCAGCCAGGGCTCCTACGAGCAGTACTTC. The full variable domain, in which reference TRBV5-1 and TRBJ2-7 provide the parts outside the CDR3, is KAGVTQTPRYLIKTRGQQVTLSCSPISGHRSVSWYQQTPGQGLQFLFEYFSETQRNKGNFPGRFSGRQFSNSRSEMNVSTLELGDSALYLCASSQGSYEQYFGPGTRLTVT.

The V gene is TRBV7-8, the J gene TRBJ1-3; 7 bases are shared with TRBD1. This CDR3 spans 15 amino acids. Germline V gene data show CDR1 as SGHVS and CDR2 as FQNEAQ. The V gene end was trimmed by 4 bases and the J gene end by 4 bases; junction bases not matched to a gene: 7. CDR3 in DNA: TGTGCCAGCAGCTCGACAGGGTTGGGGGGAAACACCATATATTTT. Its protein product is CASSSTGLGGNTIYF.

The chain recombines TRBV14 with TRBJ1-6; D is unclear. Germline values: CDR1 SGHDN, CDR2 FVKESK. Trimming stripped 1 base from V and 7 bases from J, with 11 bases between. This CDR3 has 15 amino acids. This CDR3 is CASSQVHSQNSPLHF. The DNA of the CDR3 is TGTGCCAGCAGCCAAGTACACAGTCAAAATTCACCCCTCCACTTT.

The chain combines TRBV6-5 with TRBJ2-3; 7 positions agree with TRBD2. This CDR3 region has 15 residues. Germline CDR1 reads MNHEY; CDR2 reads SVGAGI. V trimming: 7 bases; J trimming: 5 bases; junction bases outside the gene matches: 12. CDR3 amino acids: CASKRSGGQGDTQYF. The DNA for the CDR3 is TGTGCCAGCAAAAGATCGGGGGGTCAGGGAGATACGCAGTATTTT.

This sequence joins TRBV5-1 and TRBJ2-3, with TRBD2 matching 14 bases. The junction had 9 bases not matched to a gene; V was cut back by 3 bases and J by 0 bases. CDR3 size: 19 residues. Germline-derived CDR1 and CDR2 are SGHRS and YFSETQ. The CDR3 coding sequence is TGCGCCAGCAGCTCCCGACTAGCGGGGGGGCCGGGTAGCACAGATACGCAGTATTTT. Translated: CASSSRLAGGPGSTDTQYF.

This clone turned up a few times. The chain is built from TRBV7-2 and TRBJ2-5, with TRBD1 identical over 7 bases. Trimming took 5 bases from V and 5 from J; bases not matched to a gene: 5. Per germline, CDR1 SGHTA and CDR2 FQGNSA. The CDR3 extends over 13 amino acids. The CDR3: CASSPKGAETQYF. CDR3 nucleotide sequence: TGTGCCAGCAGCCCGAAGGGGGCGGAGACCCAGTACTTC.

The chain recombines TRBV5-1 with TRBJ2-3; 8 nucleotides align to TRBD2. The CDR3 contains 16 residues. Trimming removed 2 bases from V and 0 bases from J; junction bases left unmatched: 5. Germline V CDR1 and CDR2: SGHRS, YFSETQ. The CDR3 nucleotides are TGCGCCAGCAGCTTCGTAGGCGGGGGGAGCACAGATACGCAGTATTTT. Translated, it gives CASSFVGGGSTDTQYF.

The J gene is TRBJ1-2, the V gene TRBV5-1; 10 nucleotides align to TRBD1. The germline V gene has CDR1 SGHRS and CDR2 YFSETQ. The V segment lost 4 bases and the J segment 4 bases; nucleotides outside the gene matches: 13. CDR3 length: 17 amino acids. The CDR3 reads CASSPGTGALLGYGYTF. Here the CDR3 DNA reads TGCGCCAGCAGCCCCGGGACAGGGGCCCTTCTGGGCTATGGCTACACCTTC. The full variable domain, in which reference TRBV5-1 and TRBJ1-2 provide the parts outside the CDR3, is KAGVTQTPRYLIKTRGQQVTLSCSPISGHRSVSWYQQTPGQGLQFLFEYFSETQRNKGNFPGRFSGRQFSNSRSEMNVSTLELGDSALYLCASSPGTGALLGYGYTFGSGTRLTVV.

This chain joins TRBV4-2 and TRBJ1-5, with D possibly being TRBD1 (6 bases). Between the trimmed V and J ends, which lost 4 bases and 6 bases, there was a span of 16 bases. The CDR3 is made up of 15 amino acids. Per the germline V gene, CDR1 is LGHNA and CDR2 is YNFKEQ. The CDR3 DNA reads as TGTGCCAGCAGCCCCACTCAGGGGCATGGTCAGCCCCAGCATTTT. Residues: CASSPTQGHGQPQHF.

The chain carries TRBV5-5 and TRBJ1-4; 10 bases line up with TRBD1. V gave up 4 bases and J gave up 6 bases; unmatched junction bases: 6. CDR3 length: 15 residues. The germline V gene has CDR1 SGHKS and CDR2 YYEKEE (reference sequence). CDR3 amino acids: CASSPAGTGDEKLFF. The CDR3, as DNA: TGTGCCAGCAGCCCGGCCGGGACAGGGGATGAAAAACTGTTTTTT.

The V gene is TRBV2, the J gene TRBJ1-3, with 7 bases matching TRBD1. Germline assignment: CDR1 SNHLY and CDR2 FYNNEI. The CDR3 totals 15 residues. After removal of 7 bases from V and 0 bases from J, the junction contained 6 bases not matched to a gene. CDR3 bases: TGTGCCAGCATAAAGGACAGGAGCTCTGGAAACACCATATATTTT. This translates into CASIKDRSSGNTIYF. The variable domain in full, completed from reference TRBV2 and TRBJ1-3, reads EPEVTQTPSHQVTQMGQEVILRCVPISNHLYFYWYRQILGQKVEFLVSFYNNEISEKSEIFDDQFSVERPDGSNFTLKIRSTKLEDSAMYFCASIKDRSSGNTIYFGEGSWLTVV.

The gene calls are TRBV19 and TRBJ2-2; D unresolved. Germline CDR1 LNHDA, CDR2 SQIVND (reference sequence). The CDR3 totals 12 residues. Trimming removed 10 bases at V and 5 bases at J, with 11 bases between. As DNA, the CDR3 is TGTGCCACCCTGCGAGGTACCGGGGAGCTGTTTTTT. Protein sequence: CATLRGTGELFF.

The CDR3 here is CASSQELDQETQYF. CDR3 sequence (DNA): TGCGCCAGCAGCCAAGAACTCGACCAAGAGACCCAGTACTTC. The rearrangement joins TRBV4-1 to TRBJ2-5; D unresolved. The length of the CDR3 is 14 residues. CDR1 MGHRA and CDR2 YSYEKL come from the germline V gene. Trimming took off 0 bases at V and 0 bases at J, with 5 bases between the two ends.

The rearrangement joins TRBV30 to TRBJ1-2; D gene unclear. Trimming cost V 5 bases and J 4 bases, with 20 bases left between them. The CDR3 covers 15 residues. CDR1 and CDR2 from the germline V gene are GTSNPN and SVGIG (reference sequence). CDR3 sequence (DNA): TGTGCCTGGGGTCTCAGGATGGCCTACATCTATGGCTACACCTTC. The encoded protein is CAWGLRMAYIYGYTF. The whole variable domain, remainder taken from reference TRBV30 and TRBJ1-2, is SQTIHQWPATLVQPVGSPLSLECTVEGTSNPNLYWYRQAAGRGLQLLFYSVGIGQISSEVPQNLSASRPQDRQFILSSKKLLLSDSGFYLCAWGLRMAYIYGYTFGSGTRLTVV.

The chain links TRBV5-4 to TRBJ1-6; TRBD1 matches at 7 bases. The germline CDR1 and CDR2 sequences are SGHNT and YYREEE (reference sequence). V gave up 4 bases and J gave up 7 bases; unmatched junction bases: 11. The CDR3 sequence is 16 residues long. CDR3 coding DNA: TGTGCCAGCAGCCGTATGAACAGGGGTGGCAATTCACCCCTCCACTTT. This translates into CASSRMNRGGNSPLHF. Looking up the rest from reference TRBV5-4 and TRBJ1-6 gives the full variable domain: ETGVTQSPTHLIKTRGQQVTLRCSSQSGHNTVSWYQQALGQGPQFIFQYYREEENGRGNFPPRFSGLQFPNYSSELNVNALELDDSALYLCASSRMNRGGNSPLHFGNGTRLTVT.

The CDR3 is CASSQWRYEKLFF. The CDR3 DNA reads as TGCGCCAGCAGCCAGTGGAGGTATGAAAAACTGTTTTTT. The chain is built from TRBV4-1 and TRBJ1-4; D gene unclear. Trimming pared 3 bases from V and 6 bases from J, leaving 8 bases between. There are 13 residues in the CDR3. Germline loops: CDR1 MGHRA, CDR2 YSYEKL.

The chain has TRBV14 and TRBJ2-5; the match to TRBD1 covers 8 bases. With V trimmed by 6 bases and J by 4 bases, 4 bases remained unmatched. CDR3 length equals 13 residues. CDR1 and CDR2 (germline): SGHDN, FVKESK. The CDR3 spells CASRGQVVETQYF. DNA of the CDR3: TGTGCCAGCAGGGGACAGGTAGTAGAGACCCAGTACTTC. Drawing the rest from reference TRBV14 and TRBJ2-5, the complete variable domain is EAGVTQFPSHSVIEKGQTVTLRCDPISGHDNLYWYRRVMGKEIKFLLHFVKESKQDESGMPNNRFLAERTGGTYSTLKVQPAELEDSGVYFCASRGQVVETQYFGPGTRLLVL.

This chain connects TRBV4-3 to TRBJ1-1; D gene uncertain. V was cut by 0 bases and J by 1 base, with 6 bases left in between. This CDR3 comprises 14 residues. The V gene's germline CDR1 is LGHNA and CDR2 YSLEER. CDR3 loop: CASSQDYGNTEAFF. The CDR3 DNA reads TGCGCCAGCAGCCAAGACTACGGGAACACTGAAGCTTTCTTT.

The chain combines TRBV9 with TRBJ2-1; TRBD2 matches at 7 bases. The V segment lost 2 bases and the J segment 10 bases; nucleotides outside the gene matches: 6. Germline CDR1 SGDLS, CDR2 YYNGEE. This CDR3 is 13 amino acids long. Written as DNA, the CDR3 is TGTGCCAGCAGCGTGTTATTAGCGGGCGAGCAGTTCTTC. It specifies CASSVLLAGEQFF.